The 30 T cell receptor beta chains in this list originate from one sample, sequenced in a study of blood T cells in healthy people across ages. With a J-beta primer mix and a sample-barcoded 5' primer, a second PCR ran roughly 6 to 11 cycles. TCRdb processed the 5' RACE reads anew with MiXCR; each CDR3 protein has one entry. The table has about 780,000 distinct CDR3 sequences, 20% to 30% seen once; the top ten hold 2.5% to 3.5%. The same data also contributed to another study, on T cells of mothers and their children.

Sequenced sample: blood. Receptors were obtained from a boy aged 5-17 years in good health.

The chain joins TRBV20-1 to TRBJ2-5; D gene uncertain. CDR3 length equals 14 residues. Trimming cost V 7 bases and J 5 bases, with 20 bases left between them. Germline CDR1 DFQATT, CDR2 SNEGSKA (reference sequence). As DNA, the CDR3 is TGCAGTGTTATGAGTGGATCTGCTCGGGAGACCCAGTACTTC. Amino acids: CSVMSGSARETQYF.

The chain is built from TRBV6-6 and TRBJ2-5; TRBD2 matches at 8 bases. The J call could be wrong; TRBJ2-7 is a better fit for the DNA end. The CDR3 is 16 amino acids. Germline CDR1 and CDR2: MNHNY and SVGAGI (reference sequence). DNA for the CDR3: TGTGCCAGCAGTCCCCCCGGGGGGGGTATTCCGTACGAGCAGTACTTC. Its translation is CASSPPGGGIPYEQYF.

This clonotype has a handful of counts. V gene TRBV5-1 combines with J gene TRBJ2-1; tentatively, D is TRBD2 (6 bases). The J call is doubtful: the DNA matches TRBJ2-7 better. Germline CDR1 and CDR2: SGHRS and YFSETQ. CDR3 size: 13 residues. The CDR3 DNA sequence: TGCGCCAGCACCCGATCGGGGGTCTACGAGCAGTACTTC. Protein: CASTRSGVYEQYF.

The chain combines TRBV28 with TRBJ2-5, with D possibly matching TRBD1 (5 bases). Germline V gene lookup returns CDR1 MDHEN and CDR2 SYDVKM. This CDR3 is 12 amino acids long. V lost 3 bases to trimming and J lost 6 bases, with 8 bases between them. CDR3 in DNA: TGTGCCAGCAGTTTTAACAGGAAGACCCAGTACTTC. Protein sequence: CASSFNRKTQYF.

This clonotype has only a few counts. The chain employs TRBV15 and TRBJ2-1; 8 bases fit TRBD2. The CDR3 consists of 21 residues. V dropped 1 base and J dropped 8; count of bases not matched to a gene: 25. Germline assignment: CDR1 LNHNV and CDR2 YYDKDF (reference sequence). This CDR3 reads CATSRGFLAPVRGGMVDEQFF. In DNA, the CDR3 is TGTGCCACCAGCAGAGGGTTCTTGGCCCCAGTTCGGGGGGGAATGGTCGATGAGCAGTTCTTC.

The CDR3 sequence: CSAQGSRNYNEQFF. The DNA of the CDR3 is TGCAGTGCTCAGGGGAGCAGGAACTACAATGAGCAGTTCTTC. This rearrangement joins TRBV20-1 to TRBJ2-1, with a possible D match to TRBD1 (6 bases). Germline V gives CDR1 DFQATT, CDR2 SNEGSKA (reference sequence). The length of the CDR3 is 14 residues. V was clipped by 5 bases and J by 3 bases, with 14 bases between them.

V is TRBV10-2 and J is TRBJ2-2; 8 bases map to TRBD1. V lost 6 bases, J lost 0 bases, and 9 bases stayed unmatched. Per germline, CDR1 WSHSY and CDR2 SAAADI. This CDR3 comprises 17 residues. Written as DNA, the CDR3 is TGCGCCAGCAGACCCCGACAGGGGCCCTCGAACACCGGGGAGCTGTTTTTT. This sequence encodes CASRPRQGPSNTGELFF.

V is TRBV29-1 and J is TRBJ2-5; D may match TRBD1 or TRBD2 (5 bases each). Trimming removed 3 bases at V and 1 base at J, with 12 bases between. This CDR3 has 14 amino acids. The germline V gene encodes CDR1 SQVTM and CDR2 ANQGSEA. Written as DNA, the CDR3 is TGCAGCGTTGATCGGTGGGGGACCCAAGAGACCCAGTACTTC. Translated: CSVDRWGTQETQYF.

The chain has TRBV20-1 and TRBJ1-5; D not certain. Germline CDR1 reads DFQATT; CDR2 reads SNEGSKA (reference sequence). Deletions cut 3 bases from V and 5 bases from J, with 8 bases between. This CDR3 has 12 residues. The CDR3 loop is CSARRADQPQHF. CDR3 bases: TGCAGTGCTAGGAGGGCAGATCAGCCCCAGCATTTT.

The chain links TRBV28 to TRBJ2-3; possible D gene TRBD1, 6 bases. The V end was cut by 7 bases, the J end by 3 bases, with 17 bases between. CDR3 length equals 15 residues. Germline V CDR1 and CDR2: MDHEN, SYDVKM. CDR3 sequence reads: CASTGQLLRTDTQYF. The DNA of the CDR3 is TGTGCCAGCACGGGACAACTGCTGCGGACAGATACGCAGTATTTT.

The chain employs TRBV14 and TRBJ2-1; D not certain. The J call may be wrong; the DNA end is better matched by TRBJ2-7. CDR1 SGHDN and CDR2 FVKESK come from the germline V gene. The length of the CDR3 is 13 residues. In nucleotides, the CDR3 is TGTGCCAGCAGCCGCCCCTCGACCTACGAGCAGTACTTC. Amino acids: CASSRPSTYEQYF.

Notes on this clonotype: The junction departs from germline at one end; a sequencing error may be responsible. V is TRBV29-1 and J is TRBJ1-1; D is unclear. Germline V gene data show CDR1 as SQVTM and CDR2 as ANQGSEA. The CDR3 covers 13 residues. The CDR3 here is CSVETVVNTEASF. Written as DNA, the CDR3 is TGCAGCGTTGAAACCGTAGTGAACACTGAAGCTTCCTTT.

The gene calls are TRBV12-3 or TRBV12-4 and TRBJ1-5; D is unresolved. CDR3 size: 13 residues. Trimming removed 4 bases at V and 7 bases at J, with 11 bases between. Written as DNA, the CDR3 is TGTGCCAGCAGTTCTGGGGAGGGCCAGCCCCAGCATTTT. Translation gives CASSSGEGQPQHF.

The chain joins TRBV10-3 to TRBJ1-6; D gene ambiguous. This CDR3 is 12 amino acids long. Between the trimmed V and J ends, which lost 8 bases and 18 bases, there was a span of 20 bases. Germline loops: CDR1 ENHRY, CDR2 SYGVKD. The CDR3 reads CAIFSELRKNHF. CDR3 DNA: TGTGCCATCTTCTCGGAGCTGCGGAAAAACCACTTT.

The CDR3 region is CASRPTDRAWGTGELFF. In nucleotides, the CDR3 is TGTGCCAGCAGACCGACCGACAGGGCTTGGGGCACCGGGGAGCTGTTTTTT. The chain joins TRBV12-3 or TRBV12-4 to TRBJ2-2, with 7 bases aligning to TRBD1. V trimming: 6 bases; J trimming: 4 bases; junction bases outside the gene matches: 14. CDR3 length: 17 residues.

This clonotype was observed at least ten times. This sequence joins TRBV27 and TRBJ2-7, with 7 nucleotides matching TRBD2. The ends lost 2 bases at V and 1 base at J; junction bases unmatched: 2. The germline V gene has CDR1 MNHEY and CDR2 SMNVEV (reference sequence). This CDR3 is 14 amino acids long. The CDR3 sequence: CASSLSGASYEQYF. The CDR3, as DNA: TGTGCCAGCAGTTTAAGCGGGGCGTCCTACGAGCAGTACTTC.

This clonotype was observed a few times. The chain combines TRBV20-1 with TRBJ2-1; TRBD2 is a possible D gene (5 bases). CDR3 length equals 14 residues. CDR1 is DFQATT, CDR2 SNEGSKA, per germline (reference sequence). V lost 6 bases and J lost 0, with 12 bases in between. The CDR3 DNA reads as TGCAGTGCCGAGGAGGCCGGCTCCTACAATGAGCAGTTCTTC. This encodes CSAEEAGSYNEQFF.

This clonotype occurred a few times. This chain links TRBV25-1 with TRBJ2-1; D might be TRBD2 (6 bases). The CDR3 runs 13 residues. Trimming removed 6 bases from V and 6 bases from J, with 12 bases in between. Germline CDR1 is MGHDK and CDR2 is SYGVNS. CDR3 in amino acids: CASSPLGGNEQFF. DNA for the CDR3: TGTGCCAGCAGCCCTCTGGGGGGCAATGAGCAGTTCTTC.

This clonotype showed up many times. The gene calls are TRBV12-3 or TRBV12-4 and TRBJ2-5; 11 bases align to TRBD2. V was clipped by 2 bases and J by 4 bases; unmatched bases: 9. The CDR3 covers 17 residues. CDR3 nucleotide sequence: TGTGCCAGCAGTTTATACCCTAGCGGGGGGCGGCCAGAGACCCAGTACTTC. Translating gives CASSLYPSGGRPETQYF.

This chain links TRBV12-3 or TRBV12-4 with TRBJ2-7, with D perhaps TRBD1 or TRBD2 (5 bases each). Deletions cut 1 base from V and 2 bases from J, with 15 bases between. The CDR3 is made up of 16 amino acids. CDR3 residues: CASSLDEGPSPYEQYF. Here the CDR3 DNA reads TGTGCCAGCAGTTTAGACGAGGGGCCAAGCCCCTACGAGCAGTACTTC.

This clonotype was detected only a few times. The rearrangement joins TRBV18 to TRBJ1-1; D remains unclear. V lost 6 bases and J lost 1, with 9 bases in between. Per germline, CDR1 KGHSH and CDR2 LQKENI. The CDR3 covers 13 residues. CDR3 sequence reads: CASSGTENTEAFF. The CDR3 bases are TGTGCCAGCTCCGGAACAGAGAACACTGAAGCTTTCTTT.

With respect to this clonotype: The conserved phenylalanine or tryptophan normally closing the CDR3 is absent here, so this likely arose from a read error. This chain connects TRBV9 to TRBJ2-5, with 8 bases lining up with TRBD1. Matching the DNA end better, TRBJ2-7 makes the J call doubtful. Looked up from germline, CDR1 is SGDLS and CDR2 is YYNGEE. This CDR3 is 13 amino acids long. The CDR3 sequence: CASSGGTGYEQYL. CDR3 DNA: TGTGCCAGCAGCGGGGGGACAGGCTACGAGCAGTACCTC.

This clonotype came up many times. This rearrangement joins TRBV5-1 to TRBJ2-5, with D unresolved. The CDR3 covers 13 residues. The germline V gene has CDR1 SGHRS and CDR2 YFSETQ. V lost 0 bases and J lost 4, with 7 bases in between. The CDR3 DNA reads as TGCGCCAGCAGCTTGGTAGACCGAGAGACCCAGTACTTC. Protein sequence: CASSLVDRETQYF. The full variable domain, its missing parts supplied by reference TRBV5-1 and TRBJ2-5, is KAGVTQTPRYLIKTRGQQVTLSCSPISGHRSVSWYQQTPGQGLQFLFEYFSETQRNKGNFPGRFSGRQFSNSRSEMNVSTLELGDSALYLCASSLVDRETQYFGPGTRLLVL.

The V and J genes are TRBV29-1 and TRBJ2-5; 8 bases agree with TRBD2. This CDR3 has 14 amino acids. Germline lookup yields CDR1 SQVTM and CDR2 ANQGSEA. Unmatched junction bases numbered 7, after V lost 3 bases and J lost 4 bases. This chain's CDR3 is CSVEATGRGETQYF. CDR3 nucleotide sequence: TGCAGCGTTGAGGCTACCGGGAGGGGAGAGACCCAGTACTTC.

The V call is TRBV14, the J call TRBJ1-4; a possible D gene is TRBD1 (5 bases). The CDR3 totals 14 residues. The V and J ends lost 5 bases and 7 bases respectively, with 14 bases between them. Germline V gives CDR1 SGHDN, CDR2 FVKESK. The CDR3 nucleotides read TGTGCCAGCAGCGAGTGGGGACTAAGTGAAAAACTGTTTTTT. It specifies CASSEWGLSEKLFF.

The chain links TRBV7-4 to TRBJ2-5, with TRBD2 identical over 7 bases. V lost 4 bases to trimming and J lost 1 base; unmatched junction nucleotides: 6. Germline lookup yields CDR1 SGHVT and CDR2 SQSDAQ. The CDR3 runs 15 residues. This CDR3 is CASSSGTTIQETQYF. DNA of the CDR3: TGTGCCAGCAGCTCCGGGACTACCATCCAAGAGACCCAGTACTTC.

V is TRBV5-1 and J is TRBJ1-1, with 7 bases lining up with TRBD1. There are 16 residues in the CDR3. J was trimmed by 5 bases and V by 2 bases; bases with no gene match: 12. Germline CDR1 is SGHRS and CDR2 is YFSETQ. The chain's CDR3 is CASSFRAGGGRTEAFF. The CDR3 DNA follows: TGCGCCAGCAGCTTTAGGGCAGGAGGGGGCCGGACTGAAGCTTTCTTT.

V usage is TRBV28 and J usage is TRBJ1-2; 8 bases align to TRBD1. Germline values: CDR1 MDHEN, CDR2 SYDVKM. The CDR3 covers 16 residues. V dropped 5 bases and J dropped 0; count of bases not matched to a gene: 8. Here the CDR3 reads CASSHPWTGPNYGYTF. The CDR3 DNA is TGTGCCAGCAGTCATCCCTGGACAGGGCCTAACTATGGCTACACCTTC.

The sample holds a few counts of this clonotype. This chain connects TRBV28 to TRBJ2-7, with a tentative D call TRBD1 (5 bases). Germline loops: CDR1 MDHEN, CDR2 SYDVKM. V shed 7 bases and J shed 3 bases, with 16 bases lying between them. The CDR3 contains 14 residues. The CDR3 protein is CASKLGQGRYEQYF. The CDR3 DNA follows: TGTGCCAGCAAATTGGGGCAAGGGCGCTACGAGCAGTACTTC.

This clonotype was seen a handful of times. V gene TRBV29-1 combines with J gene TRBJ2-2; D tentatively fits TRBD1 or TRBD2 (7 bases each). V lost 0 bases to trimming and J lost 4 bases, with 12 bases between them. Germline loops: CDR1 SQVTM, CDR2 ANQGSEA. CDR3 length: 15 residues. CDR3 in amino acids: CSVEEGRGGTGELFF. In nucleotides, the CDR3 is TGCAGCGTTGAAGAAGGCAGGGGGGGCACCGGGGAGCTGTTTTTT.